Listed here are 8 T cell receptor beta chains from one sample, sequenced in a study of T cells in Graves' hyperthyroidism and ophthalmopathy (dated by TCRdb to the late 2010s). The receptor library was made with multiplex PCR. The reads were generated on an Illumina HiSeq 2000. Amplification of TCR beta CDR3 regions was carried out from RNA transcripts. The first round of RT-PCR for the TCR CDR3 was performed with the HTBI primer set and the Qiagen OneStep RT-PCR kit. The raw public reads went through TCRdb reprocessing: fastp at Q25, MiXCR clone calling, in-frame beta chains kept. One record per CDR3 amino acid sequence lists the most common genes and DNA. The sample table shows around 340,000 distinct CDR3 sequences, and roughly 18% are seen once. Jointly, the top ten make up about 49% of the sample. Specimen: blood. These TCRs come from a woman aged 45-65 years with Graves' hyperthyroidism.

J is TRBJ1-1 and V is TRBV14; D not resolved. The germline V and J ends were trimmed by 3 bases and 1 base, with 9 bases remaining between them. The CDR3 spans 14 residues. Germline V lookup: CDR1 SGHDN, CDR2 FVKESK. Here the CDR3 reads CASSHPETNTEAFF. The DNA of the CDR3 is TGTGCCAGCAGCCATCCCGAAACGAACACTGAAGCTTTCTTT. The complete variable domain, with remaining parts taken from reference TRBV14 and TRBJ1-1, reads EAGVTQFPSHSVIEKGQTVTLRCDPISGHDNLYWYRRVMGKEIKFLLHFVKESKQDESGMPNNRFLAERTGGTYSTLKVQPAELEDSGVYFCASSHPETNTEAFFGQGTRLTVV.

This rearrangement joins TRBV27 to TRBJ2-2; D remains ambiguous. This CDR3 has 12 residues. Germline CDR1 is MNHEY and CDR2 is SMNVEV (reference sequence). V was pared by 5 bases and J by 7 bases, with 8 bases between. The DNA for the CDR3 is TGTGCCAGCAGTACCTACTTCGGGGAGCTGTTTTTT. This encodes CASSTYFGELFF.

This clonotype appeared many times. The chain recombines TRBV3-1 with TRBJ2-1; D remains unclear. Trimming took off 4 bases at V and 7 bases at J, with 11 bases between the two ends. CDR3 size: 13 residues. CDR1 is LGHDT and CDR2 is YNNKEL in the germline V gene (reference sequence). In nucleotides, the CDR3 is TGTGCCAGCAGCCCCCGGGCCGGGAATGAGCAGTTCTTC. Its translation is CASSPRAGNEQFF.

This clonotype was counted many times. This chain uses TRBV28 with TRBJ2-7; tentatively, D is TRBD2 (6 bases). The CDR3 has 15 amino acids. V lost 4 bases and J lost 0, with 13 bases in between. Per germline, CDR1 MDHEN and CDR2 SYDVKM. The CDR3 is CASSWGGNPSYEQYF. CDR3 DNA: TGTGCCAGCAGTTGGGGCGGGAATCCCTCCTACGAGCAGTACTTC.

The chain links TRBV20-1 to TRBJ2-1, with a tentative D call TRBD2 (6 bases). The CDR3 loop spans 14 amino acids. The germline V gene encodes CDR1 DFQATT and CDR2 SNEGSKA (reference sequence). V dropped 6 bases and J dropped 7 bases, with 19 bases sitting between them. The CDR3 reads CSATRGGLRNEQFF. CDR3 DNA: TGCAGTGCCACGAGAGGAGGGCTTCGGAATGAGCAGTTCTTC.

This chain joins TRBV18 and TRBJ1-5; D call uncertain. The V and J ends lost 3 bases and 5 bases respectively, with 14 bases between them. The CDR3 is 15 amino acids. CDR1 KGHSH and CDR2 LQKENI come from the germline V gene. In DNA, the CDR3 is TGTGCCAGCTCACCCCTCGGGCAGGAAGATCAGCCCCAGCATTTT. It yields the protein CASSPLGQEDQPQHF.

This clonotype was counted ten times or more. The chain uses TRBV7-9 and TRBJ2-1; D unclear. The germline CDR1 and CDR2 sequences are SEHNR and FQNEAQ (reference sequence). Trimming stripped 8 bases from V and 0 bases from J, with 20 bases between. The CDR3 consists of 17 residues. The CDR3 here is CASRYSVALSSYNEQFF. The DNA for the CDR3 is TGTGCCAGCCGATATTCCGTGGCGTTGAGCTCCTACAATGAGCAGTTCTTC.

The chain carries TRBV2 and TRBJ2-3, with 7 bases aligning to TRBD2. This CDR3 is 16 amino acids long. Per the germline V gene, CDR1 is SNHLY and CDR2 is FYNNEI. The CDR3 DNA reads as TGTGCGCAAGGAAAAGCGGCGGGAGTAGGATCAGATACGCAGTATTTT. Translation: CAQGKAAGVGSDTQYF. Filled out from reference TRBV2 and TRBJ2-3, the complete variable domain reads EPEVTQTPSHQVTQMGQEVILRCVPISNHLYFYWYRQILGQKVEFLVSFYNNEISEKSEIFDDQFSVERPDGSNFTLKIRSTKLEDSAMYFCAQGKAAGVGSDTQYFGPGTRLTVL.